One sample yielded the 6 T cell receptor beta chains listed below, sequenced in a study of shared clonotypes between healthy human individuals. Libraries were prepared by immunoSEQ multiplex PCR; TCRdb keeps only in-frame clonotypes and omits some of them. Of about 2,200,000 clones in the sample, about 92% are singletons; the top ten hold roughly 1.7%. The naive CD8 subset, CD45RO-negative cells positively selected for CCR7, excluded terminally differentiated effector memory CD45RA+ cells. The sample comprised naive CD8+ T cells from PBMCs. All receptors derive from a man younger than 35 in good health. Some clones in this sample may be carry-over from other donors' samples.

The V call is TRBV7-3, the J call TRBJ2-7; 8 bases agree with TRBD1. V shed 4 bases, J shed 6 bases, and the junction held 5 bases outside the gene matches. Germline values: CDR1 SGHTA, CDR2 FQGTGA. This CDR3 spans 13 amino acids. CDR3 DNA: TGTGCCAGCAGCTCCCAGGGGGCGGGCGAGCAGTACTTC. Translated, it gives CASSSQGAGEQYF.

The J gene is TRBJ2-7, the V gene TRBV18, with D possibly TRBD2 on 5 matching bases. Germline values: CDR1 KGHSH, CDR2 LQKENI. The CDR3 runs to 14 residues. Trimming took 3 bases from V and 7 from J, leaving 16 bases between them. CDR3 protein: CASSPVGSSGEQYF. The CDR3, as DNA: TGTGCCAGCTCACCGGTAGGGAGCAGTGGGGAGCAGTACTTC.

The chain employs TRBV4-1 and TRBJ2-1; 7 nucleotides match TRBD2. V was pared by 4 bases and J by 2 bases, with 8 bases of the junction left unmatched. The germline V gene encodes CDR1 MGHRA and CDR2 YSYEKL. The CDR3 runs 16 residues. The CDR3 here is CASSPRGAGAYNEQFF. CDR3 sequence (DNA): TGCGCCAGCAGCCCCCGCGGTGCGGGAGCCTACAATGAGCAGTTCTTC.

On this clone: This CDR3 is also generated by other DNA sequences in the sample. V gene TRBV5-1 combines with J gene TRBJ2-1; D is undetermined. The V end lost 3 bases, the J end lost 6 bases, and 4 bases lay between the germline ends. Germline CDR1 SGHRS, CDR2 YFSETQ. This CDR3 is 11 amino acids long. The CDR3 region has the DNA TGCGCCAGCAGCTCGCCCAATGAGCAGTTCTTC. Protein product: CASSSPNEQFF.

The chain carries TRBV11-1 and TRBJ2-7, with 9 positions matching TRBD2. The V segment lost 5 bases and the J segment 2 bases; nucleotides outside the gene matches: 7. The CDR3 is 15 amino acids. Per germline, CDR1 SGHAT and CDR2 FQDESV (reference sequence). Here the CDR3 DNA reads TGTGCCAGCAGCCCAGGGGCGGGGGGGCCCTACGAGCAGTACTTC. Its translation: CASSPGAGGPYEQYF.

The chain has TRBV27 and TRBJ2-7, with TRBD1 identical over 10 bases. CDR3 length: 15 amino acids. Germline V gives CDR1 MNHEY, CDR2 SMNVEV (reference sequence). V shed 4 bases, J shed 3 bases, and the junction held 6 bases outside the gene matches. In DNA, the CDR3 is TGTGCCAGCAGTTGGCCGGGACAGGGGCACTACGAGCAGTACTTC. Protein: CASSWPGQGHYEQYF.